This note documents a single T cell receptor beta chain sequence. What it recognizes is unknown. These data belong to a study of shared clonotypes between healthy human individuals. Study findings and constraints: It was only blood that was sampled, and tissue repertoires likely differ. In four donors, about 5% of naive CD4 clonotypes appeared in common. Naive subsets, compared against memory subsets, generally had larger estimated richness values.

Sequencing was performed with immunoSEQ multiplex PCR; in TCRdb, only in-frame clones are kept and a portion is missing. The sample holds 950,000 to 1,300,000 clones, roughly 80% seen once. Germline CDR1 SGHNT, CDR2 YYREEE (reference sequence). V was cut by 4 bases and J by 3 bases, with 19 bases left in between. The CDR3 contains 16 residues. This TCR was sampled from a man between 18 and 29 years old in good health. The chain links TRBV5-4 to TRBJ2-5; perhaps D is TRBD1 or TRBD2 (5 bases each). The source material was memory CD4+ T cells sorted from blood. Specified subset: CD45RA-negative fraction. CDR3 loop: CASSRDLATSEETQYF. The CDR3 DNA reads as TGTGCCAGCAGCCGGGACCTGGCAACATCTGAAGAGACCCAGTACTTC. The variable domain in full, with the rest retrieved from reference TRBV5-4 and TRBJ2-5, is ETGVTQSPTHLIKTRGQQVTLRCSSQSGHNTVSWYQQALGQGPQFIFQYYREEENGRGNFPPRFSGLQFPNYSSELNVNALELDDSALYLCASSRDLATSEETQYFGPGTRLLVL.